This entry concerns a single T cell receptor (beta chain). As yet, its antigen is unknown. These data are taken from a study of human T cells and chemical hapten exposure. The overall study: The use of 2% DPC on around 2 cm by around 2 cm of upper inner arm skin constituted sensitization.

Notes on the study in general: Compared to controls, expanded TCRs made significantly more large clusters of similar CDR3s.

There are 12 residues in the CDR3. Germline values: CDR1 MDHEN, CDR2 SYDVKM. Trimming removed 5 bases at V and 1 base at J, with 5 bases between. Specified time point: patch test 1, 2 weeks after DPC sensitization. Described treatment: therapeutic diphenylcyclopropenone sensitization with weekly scalp DPC. Total RNA was extracted from unfractionated whole blood. Blood was collected ahead of every patch test applied. Unique molecular identifiers were affixed to discrete cDNA molecules within the library. Using its own MiXCR run on the RACE reads, TCRdb lists one record per CDR3 protein. The profile shows tens of thousands of distinct CDR3 sequences, about 11% of them singletons.

This receptor was identified in a woman in her forties with alopecia areata. Some clones in this sample may be carry-over from other donors' samples. The sequences come from whole blood, collected in connection with sensitization to the hapten diphenylcyclopropenone (DPC). The chain employs TRBV28 and TRBJ1-1; D remains ambiguous. CDR3 DNA sequence: TGTGCCAGCAGTCCAGAGAACACTGAAGCTTTCTTT. This gives the protein CASSPENTEAFF.